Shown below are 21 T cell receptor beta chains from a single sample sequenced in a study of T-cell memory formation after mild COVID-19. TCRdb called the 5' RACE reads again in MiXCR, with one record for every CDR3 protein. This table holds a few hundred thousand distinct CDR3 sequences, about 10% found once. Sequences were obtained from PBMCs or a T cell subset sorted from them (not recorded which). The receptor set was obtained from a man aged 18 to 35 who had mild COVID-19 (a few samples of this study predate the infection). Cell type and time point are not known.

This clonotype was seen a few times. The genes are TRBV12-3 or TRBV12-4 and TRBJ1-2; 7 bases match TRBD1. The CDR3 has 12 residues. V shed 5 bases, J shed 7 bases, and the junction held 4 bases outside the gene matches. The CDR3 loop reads CASSPGGAGYTF. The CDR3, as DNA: TGTGCCAGCAGTCCAGGGGGGGCTGGCTACACCTTC.

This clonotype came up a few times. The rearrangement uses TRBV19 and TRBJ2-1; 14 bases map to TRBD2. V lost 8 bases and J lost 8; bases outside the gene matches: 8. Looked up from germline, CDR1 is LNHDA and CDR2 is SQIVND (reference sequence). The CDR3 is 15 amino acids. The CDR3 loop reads CASSRTSGGSHEQFF. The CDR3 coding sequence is TGTGCCAGTTCCCGGACTAGCGGGGGGTCCCATGAGCAGTTCTTC.

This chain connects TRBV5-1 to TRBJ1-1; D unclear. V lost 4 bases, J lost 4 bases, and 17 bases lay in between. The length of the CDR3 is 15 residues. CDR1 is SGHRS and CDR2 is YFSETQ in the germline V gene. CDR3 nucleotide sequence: TGCGCCAGCAGCCAAACCATCCCCCCCTTCACTGAAGCTTTCTTT. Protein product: CASSQTIPPFTEAFF.

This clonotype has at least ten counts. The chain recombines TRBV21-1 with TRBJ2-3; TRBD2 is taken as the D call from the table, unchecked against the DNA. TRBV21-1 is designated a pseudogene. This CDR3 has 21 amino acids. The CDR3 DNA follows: TGTGCCAGCAGCAAAGCGCTAGGACTAGCGGGGGGCCGATCGAGCACAGATACGCAGTATTTT. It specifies CASSKALGLAGGRSSTDTQYF.

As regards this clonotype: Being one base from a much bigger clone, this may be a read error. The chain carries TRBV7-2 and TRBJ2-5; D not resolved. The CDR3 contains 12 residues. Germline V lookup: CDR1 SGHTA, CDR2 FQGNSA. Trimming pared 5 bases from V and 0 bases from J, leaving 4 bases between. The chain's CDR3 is CASSRYQETQYF. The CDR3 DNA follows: TGTGCCAGCAGCCGGTACCAAGAGACCCAGTACTTC.

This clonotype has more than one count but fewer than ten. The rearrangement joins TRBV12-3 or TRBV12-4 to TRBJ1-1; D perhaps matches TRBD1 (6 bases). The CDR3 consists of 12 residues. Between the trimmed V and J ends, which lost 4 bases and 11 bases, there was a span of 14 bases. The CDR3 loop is CASSSQGLGAFF. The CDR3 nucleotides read TGTGCCAGCAGTTCCCAGGGGTTAGGGGCTTTCTTT.

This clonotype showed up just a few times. CDR3 protein: CASSHGVGDTQYF. In DNA, the CDR3 is TGTGCCAGCAGCCACGGGGTAGGGGATACGCAGTATTTT. The chain couples TRBV14 to TRBJ2-3, with D perhaps TRBD2 (5 bases). Per the germline V gene, CDR1 is SGHDN and CDR2 is FVKESK. V lost 3 bases to trimming and J lost 6 bases, with 10 bases between them. This CDR3 spans 13 amino acids.

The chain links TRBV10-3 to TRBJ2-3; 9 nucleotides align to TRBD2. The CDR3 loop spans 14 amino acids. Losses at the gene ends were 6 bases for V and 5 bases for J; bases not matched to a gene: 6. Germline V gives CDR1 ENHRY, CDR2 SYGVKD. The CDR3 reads CAIRPAGGGDTQYF. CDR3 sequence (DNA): TGTGCCATCAGACCAGCGGGGGGAGGAGATACGCAGTATTTT.

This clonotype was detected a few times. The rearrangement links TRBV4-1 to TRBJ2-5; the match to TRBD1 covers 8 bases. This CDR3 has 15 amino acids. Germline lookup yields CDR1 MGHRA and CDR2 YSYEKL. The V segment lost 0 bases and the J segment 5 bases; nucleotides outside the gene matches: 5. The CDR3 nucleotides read TGCGCCAGCAGCCAAGAACGACAGGGGTATGAGACCCAGTACTTC. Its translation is CASSQERQGYETQYF.

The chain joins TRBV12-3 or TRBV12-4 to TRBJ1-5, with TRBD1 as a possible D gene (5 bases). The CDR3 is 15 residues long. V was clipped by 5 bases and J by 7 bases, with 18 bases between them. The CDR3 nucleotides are TGTGCCAGCAGTCACCGGGACGTGAGTGGACAGCCCCAGCATTTT. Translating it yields CASSHRDVSGQPQHF.

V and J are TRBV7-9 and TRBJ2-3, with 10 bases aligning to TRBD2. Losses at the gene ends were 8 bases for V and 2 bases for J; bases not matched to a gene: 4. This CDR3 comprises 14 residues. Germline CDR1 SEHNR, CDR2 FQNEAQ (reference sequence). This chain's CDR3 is CASLSGGLTDTQYF. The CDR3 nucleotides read TGTGCCAGCCTTAGCGGGGGGCTCACAGATACGCAGTATTTT.

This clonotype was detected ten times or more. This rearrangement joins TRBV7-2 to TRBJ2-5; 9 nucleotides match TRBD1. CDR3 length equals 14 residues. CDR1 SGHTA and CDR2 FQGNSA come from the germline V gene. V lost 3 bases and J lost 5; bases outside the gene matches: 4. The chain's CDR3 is CASSFDRGYETQYF. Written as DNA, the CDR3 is TGTGCCAGCAGCTTCGACAGGGGGTATGAGACCCAGTACTTC.

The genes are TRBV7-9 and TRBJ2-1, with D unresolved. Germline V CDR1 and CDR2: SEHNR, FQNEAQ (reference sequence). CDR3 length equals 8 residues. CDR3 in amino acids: CGLNEQFF. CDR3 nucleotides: TGTGGCCTCAATGAGCAGTTCTTC. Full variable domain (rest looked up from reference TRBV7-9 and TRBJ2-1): DTGVSQNPRHKITKRGQNVTFRCDPISEHNRLYWYRQTLGQGPEFLTYFQNEAQLEKSRLLSDRFSAERPKGSFSTLEIQRTEQGDSAMYLCGLNEQFFGPGTRLTVL.

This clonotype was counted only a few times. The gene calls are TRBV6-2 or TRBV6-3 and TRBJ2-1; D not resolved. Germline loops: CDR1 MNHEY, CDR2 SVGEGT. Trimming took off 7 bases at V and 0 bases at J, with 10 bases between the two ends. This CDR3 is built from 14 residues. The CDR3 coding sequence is TGTGCCAGCAAGACCCCCGGCTCCTACAATGAGCAGTTCTTC. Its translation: CASKTPGSYNEQFF.

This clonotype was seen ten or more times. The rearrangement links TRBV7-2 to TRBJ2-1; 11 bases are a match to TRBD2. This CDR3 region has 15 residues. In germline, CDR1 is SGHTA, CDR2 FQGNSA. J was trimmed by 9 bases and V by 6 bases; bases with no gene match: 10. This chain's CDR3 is CASSFNSGGGGEQFF. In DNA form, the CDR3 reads TGTGCCAGCAGTTTCAATAGCGGGGGGGGCGGTGAGCAGTTCTTC.

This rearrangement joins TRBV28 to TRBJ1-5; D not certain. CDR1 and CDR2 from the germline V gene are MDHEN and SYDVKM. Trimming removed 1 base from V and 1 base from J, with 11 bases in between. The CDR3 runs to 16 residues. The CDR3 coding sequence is TGTGCCAGCAGTTTATCCGGGGAAGGGAGCAATCAGCCCCAGCATTTT. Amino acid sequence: CASSLSGEGSNQPQHF.

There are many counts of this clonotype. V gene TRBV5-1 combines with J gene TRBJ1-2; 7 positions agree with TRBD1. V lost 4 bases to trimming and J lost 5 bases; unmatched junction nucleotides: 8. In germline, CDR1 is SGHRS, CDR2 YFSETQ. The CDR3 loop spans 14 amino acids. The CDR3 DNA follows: TGCGCCAGCAGCCCAGGACAGGCCCTTTATGGCTACACCTTC. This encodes CASSPGQALYGYTF.

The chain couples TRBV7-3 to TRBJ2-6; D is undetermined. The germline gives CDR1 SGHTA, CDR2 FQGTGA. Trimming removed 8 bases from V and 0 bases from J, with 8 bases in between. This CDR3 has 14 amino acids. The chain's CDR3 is CASGTNSGANVLTF. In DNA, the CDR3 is TGTGCCAGCGGAACCAACTCTGGGGCCAACGTCCTGACTTTC.

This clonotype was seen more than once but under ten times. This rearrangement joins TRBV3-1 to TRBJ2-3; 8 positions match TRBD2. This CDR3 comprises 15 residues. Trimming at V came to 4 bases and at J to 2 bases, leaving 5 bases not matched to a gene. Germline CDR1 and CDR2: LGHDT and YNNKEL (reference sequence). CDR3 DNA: TGTGCCAGCAGCCGTAGCGGGGTTGACACAGATACGCAGTATTTT. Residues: CASSRSGVDTDTQYF.

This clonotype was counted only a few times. In DNA form, the CDR3 reads TGTGCCAGCAGCAAGACAGGCGGGACTAATGAAAAACTGTTTTTT. Translation: CASSKTGGTNEKLFF. V is TRBV7-3 and J is TRBJ1-4; perhaps TRBD1 as D (6 bases). Germline V CDR1 and CDR2: SGHTA, FQGTGA. The V end lost 5 bases, the J end lost 2 bases, and 12 bases lay between the germline ends. The CDR3 loop spans 15 amino acids.

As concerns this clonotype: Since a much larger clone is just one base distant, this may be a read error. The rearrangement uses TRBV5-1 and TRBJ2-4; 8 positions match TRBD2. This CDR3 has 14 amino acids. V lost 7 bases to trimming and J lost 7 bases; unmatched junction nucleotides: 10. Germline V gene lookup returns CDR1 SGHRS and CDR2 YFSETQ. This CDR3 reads CASRFRGGTNIQYF. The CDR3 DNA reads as TGCGCCAGCCGTTTTCGCGGGGGGACCAACATTCAGTACTTC. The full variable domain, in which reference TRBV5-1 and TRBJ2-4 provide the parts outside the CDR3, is KAGVTQTPRYLIKTRGQQVTLSCSPISGHRSVSWYQQTPGQGLQFLFEYFSETQRNKGNFPGRFSGRQFSNSRSEMNVSTLELGDSALYLCASRFRGGTNIQYFGAGTRLSVL.